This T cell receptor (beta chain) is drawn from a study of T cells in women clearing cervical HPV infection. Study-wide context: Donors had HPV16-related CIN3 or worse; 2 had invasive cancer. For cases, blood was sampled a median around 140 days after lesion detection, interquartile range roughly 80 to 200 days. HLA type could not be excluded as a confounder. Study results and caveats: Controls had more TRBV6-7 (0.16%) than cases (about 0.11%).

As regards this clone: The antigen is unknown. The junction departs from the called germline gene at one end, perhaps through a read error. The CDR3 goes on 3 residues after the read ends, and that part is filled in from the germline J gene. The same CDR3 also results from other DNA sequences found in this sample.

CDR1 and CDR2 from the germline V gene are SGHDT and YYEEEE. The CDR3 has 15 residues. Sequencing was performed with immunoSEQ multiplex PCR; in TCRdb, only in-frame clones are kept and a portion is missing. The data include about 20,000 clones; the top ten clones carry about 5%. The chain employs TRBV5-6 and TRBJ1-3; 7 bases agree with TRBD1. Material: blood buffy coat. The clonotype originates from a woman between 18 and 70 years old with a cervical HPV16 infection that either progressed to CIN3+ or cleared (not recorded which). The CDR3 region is CASSSTGAEGNTIYF. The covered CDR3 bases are TGTGCCAGCAGCTCCACAGGGGCAGAAGGAAACACG. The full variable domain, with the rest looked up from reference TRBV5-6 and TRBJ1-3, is DAGVTQSPTHLIKTRGQQVTLRCSPKSGHDTVSWYQQALGQGPQFIFQYYEEEERQRGNFPDRFSGHQFPNYSSELNVNALLLGDSALYLCASSSTGAEGNTIYFGEGSWLTVV.